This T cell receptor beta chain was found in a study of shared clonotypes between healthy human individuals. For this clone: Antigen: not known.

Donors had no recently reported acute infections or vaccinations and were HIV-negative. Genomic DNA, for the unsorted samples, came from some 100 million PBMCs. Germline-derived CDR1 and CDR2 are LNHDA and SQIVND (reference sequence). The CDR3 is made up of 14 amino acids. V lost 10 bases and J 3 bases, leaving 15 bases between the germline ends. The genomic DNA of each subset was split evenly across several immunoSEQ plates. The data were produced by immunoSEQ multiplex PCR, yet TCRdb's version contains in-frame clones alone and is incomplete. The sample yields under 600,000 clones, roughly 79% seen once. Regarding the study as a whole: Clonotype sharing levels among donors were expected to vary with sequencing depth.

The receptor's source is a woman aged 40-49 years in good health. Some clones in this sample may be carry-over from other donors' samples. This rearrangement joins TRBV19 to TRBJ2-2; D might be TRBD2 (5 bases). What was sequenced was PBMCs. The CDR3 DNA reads TGTGCCACCAATGGGCAGAGGGACACCGGGGAGCTGTTTTTT. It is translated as CATNGQRDTGELFF.